This T cell receptor beta chain originates from a study of T cells after yellow fever vaccination. Study background: Using CD3, CD45RA, CCR7 and CD95, the EM, EMRA, CM and Tscm memory subsets were sorted. Fractions low in cell number were prepared with SMART-Seq v4 Ultra Low Input. The study's findings and limits: Abundant clonotypes from the bulk population could have been carried over as contaminants into FACS-sorted repertoires.

Many counts were recorded for this clonotype. UMIs and a universal primer site were added when TCR cDNA was made by 5'RACE template switching. Using its own MiXCR run on the 5' RACE reads, TCRdb lists one record per CDR3 protein. The table has 45,000 to 60,000 distinct CDR3 sequences, about 5.2% seen once; the top ten hold less than 40%. V gave up 7 bases and J gave up 3 bases; unmatched junction bases: 10. The CDR3 spans 15 residues. Germline CDR1 and CDR2: SEHNR and FQNEAQ (reference sequence). The rearrangement uses TRBV7-9 and TRBJ1-2; 8 bases are shared with TRBD1. The sequences come from PBMCs, either bulk or a sorted T-cell subset (CD4+, CD8+, memory, or dextramer-sorted; not recorded which), collected on the day of the yellow fever booster vaccination. The source of this sequence is a young man who received the YFV17D yellow fever vaccine. Here the CDR3 reads CASTLGDRLDYGYTF. In nucleotides, the CDR3 is TGTGCCAGCACCCTTGGGGACAGGTTAGACTATGGCTACACCTTC.